Each of the 6 T cell receptor beta chains below was sequenced from the same sample in a study of CD8 T cells in Susac syndrome. After extraction with the RNeasy kit, roughly 0.45 to 1 ug of the RNA was reverse transcribed using random hexamers. TCRdb reanalysed the immunoSEQ multiplex PCR reads using MiXCR and keeps one entry per CDR3 protein. The sample shows 150,000 to 180,000 distinct CDR3 sequences, over 95% of them seen only once. The sample consisted of CD8+ T cells from PBMCs. The receptors originated from a human donor with multiple sclerosis.

V usage is TRBV29-1 and J usage is TRBJ2-5; 8 nucleotides agree with TRBD1. Germline loops: CDR1 SQVTM, CDR2 ANQGSEA. With 7 bases clipped from V and 4 bases from J, the junction kept 8 bases outside the gene matches. The CDR3 totals 13 residues. The DNA for the CDR3 is TGCAGCGCTAAGCAGGGGGCCGGAGAGACCCAGTACTTC. It specifies CSAKQGAGETQYF.

This chain joins TRBV2 and TRBJ2-1; TRBD2 matches 7 bases. CDR3 size: 14 residues. Germline CDR1 reads SNHLY; CDR2 reads FYNNEI. Trimming took 3 bases from V and 8 from J; bases not matched to a gene: 7. Here the CDR3 reads CASSDLAAWDEQFF. The CDR3, as DNA: TGTGCCAGCAGTGACCTAGCGGCTTGGGATGAGCAGTTCTTC.

The chain couples TRBV11-2 to TRBJ2-5, with 7 nucleotides matching TRBD1. J was trimmed by 7 bases and V by 7 bases; bases with no gene match: 9. The V gene's germline CDR1 is SGHAT and CDR2 FQNNGV. The CDR3 runs 13 residues. The DNA for the CDR3 is TGTGCCAGCATCGACGGGACAGCCGGGACCCAGTACTTC. Translation: CASIDGTAGTQYF.

CDR3 sequence: CASSYSIPGGPNQPQHF. CDR3 nucleotides: TGTGCCAGCAGTTACTCGATTCCAGGGGGTCCCAATCAGCCCCAGCATTTT. This sequence joins TRBV6-5 and TRBJ1-5, with 7 bases aligning to TRBD1. The trim removed 0 bases at V and 3 bases at J, leaving 8 bases unmatched. There are 17 residues in the CDR3. In germline, CDR1 is MNHEY, CDR2 SVGAGI.

This clonotype was observed a handful of times. The chain carries TRBV2 and TRBJ1-1; D uncertain. V was pared by 1 base and J by 0 bases, with 0 bases between. Germline CDR1 and CDR2: SNHLY and FYNNEI. The length of the CDR3 is 12 residues. The CDR3 here is CASSEVNTEAFF. CDR3 sequence (DNA): TGTGCCAGCAGTGAAGTGAACACTGAAGCTTTCTTT. Full variable domain (outside the CDR3, taken from reference TRBV2 and TRBJ1-1): EPEVTQTPSHQVTQMGQEVILRCVPISNHLYFYWYRQILGQKVEFLVSFYNNEISEKSEIFDDQFSVERPDGSNFTLKIRSTKLEDSAMYFCASSEVNTEAFFGQGTRLTVV.

V is TRBV20-1 and J is TRBJ2-1, with 9 bases lining up with TRBD2. The germline CDR1 and CDR2 sequences are DFQATT and SNEGSKA (reference sequence). V shed 0 bases and J 4 bases; nucleotides not matched to a gene: 4. The CDR3 contains 15 residues. Here the CDR3 DNA reads TGCAGTGCTAGAGATCGACTAGCGGTTTACAATGAGCAGTTCTTC. Encoded protein: CSARDRLAVYNEQFF.